These 31 T cell receptor beta chains originate from one sample sequenced in a study of blood T cell repertoires in COVID-19. Sequenced by immunoSEQ multiplex PCR; TCRdb stores in-frame clones only, minus some. The repertoire includes about 220,000 clones, 70% to 85% of them detected once, and approximately 3.6% sits in the top ten. The sample was PBMCs or T cells enriched from blood (not recorded which). These TCRs come from a woman between 55 and 75 years old who had recovered from COVID-19.

V gene TRBV7-6 combines with J gene TRBJ2-3, with TRBD2 identical over 9 bases. Germline CDR1 and CDR2: SGHVS and FNYEAQ. J lost 0 bases, V lost 5 bases, and 9 bases had no gene match. The CDR3 consists of 17 residues. The CDR3 nucleotides read TGTGCCAGCAGCGGTTGGCGGGGGGGTCCTAGCACAGATACGCAGTATTTT. Translating it yields CASSGWRGGPSTDTQYF.

The gene calls are TRBV7-9 and TRBJ1-2; 8 bases map to TRBD1. The CDR3 sequence is 16 residues long. The J segment lost 7 bases and the V segment lost 5 bases, leaving 15 bases of the junction unmatched. Germline-derived CDR1 and CDR2 are SEHNR and FQNEAQ (reference sequence). CDR3 DNA sequence: TGTGCCAGCAGCCATAATCGGGGATCCGGACAGGGTGGCTACACCTTC. Protein sequence: CASSHNRGSGQGGYTF. Combining the CDR3 with reference TRBV7-9 and TRBJ1-2 gives the whole variable domain DTGVSQNPRHKITKRGQNVTFRCDPISEHNRLYWYRQTLGQGPEFLTYFQNEAQLEKSRLLSDRFSAERPKGSFSTLEIQRTEQGDSAMYLCASSHNRGSGQGGYTFGSGTRLTVV.

The CDR3 sequence is CASSRSGGATDTQYF. In DNA form, the CDR3 reads TGTGCCAGCAGTCGGTCCGGGGGGGCAACAGATACGCAGTATTTT. This rearrangement joins TRBV6-4 to TRBJ2-3; 8 positions agree with TRBD2. Losses at the gene ends were 5 bases for V and 3 bases for J; bases not matched to a gene: 7. This CDR3 spans 15 amino acids. Germline assignment: CDR1 MRHNA and CDR2 SNTAGT.

This clone occurred a few times. The CDR3 protein is CASSKFLGGEQFF. The CDR3 DNA reads as TGTGCCAGCAGCAAATTCCTCGGAGGTGAGCAGTTCTTC. The chain recombines TRBV21-1 with TRBJ2-1; the table gives TRBD2 as D, unverified against the DNA. TRBV21-1 represents a pseudogene. CDR3 length: 13 residues.

J is TRBJ2-1 and V is TRBV6-5; TRBD1 aligns across 8 bases. The CDR3 is 16 residues long. The V segment lost 2 bases and the J segment 8 bases; nucleotides outside the gene matches: 11. Germline assignment: CDR1 MNHEY and CDR2 SVGAGI. The CDR3 here is CASSYVWQGARDEQFF. The CDR3 DNA sequence: TGTGCCAGCAGTTACGTGTGGCAGGGGGCGCGCGATGAGCAGTTCTTC.

The chain recombines TRBV19 with TRBJ2-6; 9 bases are shared with TRBD1. Germline assignment: CDR1 LNHDA and CDR2 SQIVND (reference sequence). With V trimmed by 1 base and J by 0 bases, 7 bases remained unmatched. The CDR3 contains 19 residues. Here the CDR3 reads CASSIAWDRVSSGANVLTF. DNA for the CDR3: TGTGCCAGTAGTATAGCCTGGGACAGGGTCAGCTCTGGGGCCAACGTCCTGACTTTC.

A remark on this clone: The sample has other DNA sequences that encode this CDR3 too. The genes are TRBV6-5 and TRBJ1-5, with a weak D call TRBD1 (5 bases). The length of the CDR3 is 14 residues. Germline loops: CDR1 MNHEY, CDR2 SVGAGI. V lost 4 bases to trimming and J lost 1 base, with 8 bases between them. The CDR3 loop reads CASSSKGSNQPQHF. The CDR3 DNA is TGTGCCAGCAGTTCAAAGGGGAGCAATCAGCCCCAGCATTTT.

The chain combines TRBV6-5 with TRBJ1-2; unclear D gene. V dropped 8 bases and J dropped 6 bases, with 19 bases sitting between them. Germline loops: CDR1 MNHEY, CDR2 SVGAGI. There are 14 residues in the CDR3. The CDR3 loop reads CASELGLPSHGYTF. DNA of the CDR3: TGTGCCAGCGAGCTCGGGTTGCCCTCTCATGGCTACACCTTC.

The chain employs TRBV5-1 and TRBJ1-6, with 8 bases lining up with TRBD1. This CDR3 is built from 18 residues. Germline-derived CDR1 and CDR2 are SGHRS and YFSETQ. V gave up 3 bases and J gave up 6 bases; unmatched junction bases: 14. The CDR3 DNA follows: TGCGCCAGCAGCTCCTCCACCGCCCTTACAGGGGGTAATTCACCCCTCCACTTT. Translating it yields CASSSSTALTGGNSPLHF. Full variable domain (rest looked up from reference TRBV5-1 and TRBJ1-6): KAGVTQTPRYLIKTRGQQVTLSCSPISGHRSVSWYQQTPGQGLQFLFEYFSETQRNKGNFPGRFSGRQFSNSRSEMNVSTLELGDSALYLCASSSSTALTGGNSPLHFGNGTRLTVT.

This chain joins TRBV6-5 and TRBJ1-2; D is ambiguous. This CDR3 comprises 14 residues. With 0 bases removed from V and 3 bases from J, the gap between germline ends came to 8 bases. CDR1 is MNHEY, CDR2 SVGAGI, per germline. CDR3 region: CASSYSSRHYGYTF. DNA of the CDR3: TGTGCCAGCAGTTACTCAAGCAGGCACTATGGCTACACCTTC.

The gene calls are TRBV28 and TRBJ1-6; tentatively, D is TRBD1 (5 bases). The CDR3 runs 17 residues. Between the trimmed V and J ends, which lost 3 bases and 0 bases, there was a span of 12 bases. Germline V gene sequence: CDR1 MDHEN, CDR2 SYDVKM. CDR3 DNA sequence: TGTGCCAGCAGTTTGTCAGGGCTCAGCTCCTATAATTCACCCCTCCACTTT. It yields the protein CASSLSGLSSYNSPLHF.

The chain is built from TRBV19 and TRBJ1-3, with 7 bases fitting TRBD1. Trimming cost V 5 bases and J 2 bases; bases outside gene matches: 12. The CDR3 sequence is 17 residues long. Germline V gives CDR1 LNHDA, CDR2 SQIVND (reference sequence). The CDR3 region has the DNA TGTGCCAGTAGTTTGTCCCGGGACAGCAGCGCTGGAAACACCATATATTTT. Amino acid sequence: CASSLSRDSSAGNTIYF.

The rearrangement links TRBV7-3 to TRBJ2-7; D may be TRBD1 (6 bases). From germline, CDR1 is SGHTA and CDR2 FQGTGA. Deletions cut 4 bases from V and 3 bases from J, with 10 bases between. CDR3 size: 13 residues. CDR3 coding DNA: TGTGCCAGCAGCTGGATACAGGGCTACGAGCAGTACTTC. Translating gives CASSWIQGYEQYF.

The V and J genes are TRBV6-2 or TRBV6-3 and TRBJ1-6; the match to TRBD1 covers 10 bases. The CDR3 is made up of 14 amino acids. Per the germline V gene, CDR1 is MNHEY and CDR2 is SVGEGT. The junction had 4 bases not matched to a gene; V was cut back by 5 bases and J by 9 bases. In DNA, the CDR3 is TGTGCCAGCAGTAACGGACAGGGGGTTTCACCCCTCCACTTT. Encoded protein: CASSNGQGVSPLHF.

The chain joins TRBV25-1 to TRBJ2-2, with D possibly TRBD2 on 5 matching bases. The CDR3 runs 14 residues. V lost 8 bases to trimming and J lost 5 bases, with 15 bases between them. Germline loops: CDR1 MGHDK, CDR2 SYGVNS. Here the CDR3 reads CASGRAEGTGELFF. The CDR3 coding sequence is TGTGCCAGCGGACGGGCCGAGGGAACCGGGGAGCTGTTTTTT.

The chain has TRBV12-5 and TRBJ1-2, with 8 nucleotides matching TRBD1. Germline CDR1 reads LGHNT; CDR2 reads FRNRAP. The CDR3 runs 15 residues. V lost 2 bases, J lost 2 bases, and 4 bases stayed unmatched. The DNA of the CDR3 is TGTGCTAGTGGTTTGTTTCGGGACAGGAACTATGGCTACACCTTC. This gives the protein CASGLFRDRNYGYTF.

The genes are TRBV18 and TRBJ1-1, with D perhaps matching TRBD1 (5 bases). Per germline, CDR1 KGHSH and CDR2 LQKENI. This CDR3 contains 16 residues. Trimming left V 3 bases short and J 0 bases short, with 14 bases between. CDR3 in DNA: TGTGCCAGCTCACCGCCCGCGGGACGGATGAACACTGAAGCTTTCTTT. It translates to CASSPPAGRMNTEAFF.

V and J are TRBV11-2 and TRBJ2-7, with D possibly matching TRBD2 (6 bases). Germline V lookup: CDR1 SGHAT, CDR2 FQNNGV. Trimming cost V 7 bases and J 1 base, with 20 bases left between them. This CDR3 comprises 16 residues. The CDR3 region has the DNA TGTGCCAGCACCAAAGGCCGGGAGAGGGCTTCCTACGAGCAGTACTTC. Protein sequence: CASTKGRERASYEQYF.

The chain uses TRBV30 and TRBJ2-3; possibly TRBD2 for D (5 bases). Germline V gene data show CDR1 as GTSNPN and CDR2 as SVGIG (reference sequence). This CDR3 is built from 12 residues. V was shortened by 2 bases and J by 5 bases, with 8 bases between the two germline ends. CDR3: CAWSPGIDTQYF. The CDR3 DNA reads as TGTGCCTGGAGTCCCGGGATAGATACGCAGTATTTT. Based on the CDR3 plus reference TRBV30 and TRBJ2-3, the full variable domain is SQTIHQWPATLVQPVGSPLSLECTVEGTSNPNLYWYRQAAGRGLQLLFYSVGIGQISSEVPQNLSASRPQDRQFILSSKKLLLSDSGFYLCAWSPGIDTQYFGPGTRLTVL.

The chain combines TRBV29-1 with TRBJ1-2; 10 bases are shared with TRBD1. V shed 5 bases, J shed 0 bases, and the junction held 12 bases outside the gene matches. CDR3 length: 17 amino acids. The germline CDR1 and CDR2 sequences are SQVTM and ANQGSEA. This CDR3 reads CSVKIFGQGVTNYGYTF. The CDR3, as DNA: TGCAGCGTTAAAATCTTCGGACAGGGGGTAACTAACTATGGCTACACCTTC. Complete variable domain (other parts from reference TRBV29-1 and TRBJ1-2): SAVISQKPSRDICQRGTSLTIQCQVDSQVTMMFWYRQQPGQSLTLIATANQGSEATYESGFVIDKFPISRPNLTFSTLTVSNMSPEDSSIYLCSVKIFGQGVTNYGYTFGSGTRLTVV.

This clone appeared once. The V gene is TRBV5-4, the J gene TRBJ2-1; TRBD2 aligns across 7 bases. Germline V gene lookup returns CDR1 SGHNT and CDR2 YYREEE (reference sequence). V was pared by 2 bases and J by 0 bases, with 2 bases of the junction left unmatched. The CDR3 covers 15 residues. The CDR3 DNA reads TGTGCCAGCAGCTTAGGCGGGAGCTCCTACAATGAGCAGTTCTTC. Translation: CASSLGGSSYNEQFF.

The chain recombines TRBV10-3 with TRBJ2-2; 8 bases align to TRBD2. With V trimmed by 5 bases and J by 5 bases, 7 bases remained unmatched. This CDR3 contains 15 residues. Germline CDR1 is ENHRY and CDR2 is SYGVKD. Written as DNA, the CDR3 is TGTGCCATCAGTAAGAAACTAGCGGAGACCGGGGAGCTGTTTTTT. Translated, it gives CAISKKLAETGELFF.

This rearrangement joins TRBV7-2 to TRBJ1-4; no firm D call. CDR1 and CDR2 (germline): SGHTA, FQGNSA. The CDR3 covers 14 residues. Trimming removed 1 base at V and 10 bases at J, with 13 bases between. In DNA form, the CDR3 reads TGTGCCAGCAGCTTAGTAGATACCCGGGGAAAACTGTTTTTT. Protein sequence: CASSLVDTRGKLFF.

This chain links TRBV11-1 with TRBJ1-4, with TRBD1 matching 8 bases. The CDR3 is 14 residues long. Germline V gene data show CDR1 as SGHAT and CDR2 as FQDESV (reference sequence). V was pared by 1 base and J by 6 bases, with 1 base of the junction left unmatched. The CDR3 here is CASSLEGQDEKLFF. CDR3 in DNA: TGTGCCAGCAGCTTAGAGGGACAGGATGAAAAACTGTTTTTT.

The CDR3 bases are TGTGCCAGTGAAAGACAGATGAACACTGAAGCTTTCTTT. Translated: CASERQMNTEAFF. The chain combines TRBV14 with TRBJ1-1; possibly TRBD1 for D (5 bases). V was trimmed by 9 bases and J by 0 bases, leaving 11 bases between them. Germline assignment: CDR1 SGHDN and CDR2 FVKESK. The CDR3 spans 13 residues. Complete variable domain (other parts from reference TRBV14 and TRBJ1-1): EAGVTQFPSHSVIEKGQTVTLRCDPISGHDNLYWYRRVMGKEIKFLLHFVKESKQDESGMPNNRFLAERTGGTYSTLKVQPAELEDSGVYFCASERQMNTEAFFGQGTRLTVV.

The chain uses TRBV7-2 and TRBJ2-2; D unclear. V dropped 5 bases and J dropped 6 bases, with 13 bases sitting between them. The CDR3 runs to 14 residues. Germline V CDR1 and CDR2: SGHTA, FQGNSA. The CDR3 sequence is CASSPVVGAGELFF. CDR3 DNA sequence: TGTGCCAGCAGCCCCGTCGTGGGCGCCGGGGAGCTGTTTTTT.

This chain joins TRBV4-1 and TRBJ1-5; D might be TRBD1 (6 bases). The CDR3 spans 17 residues. Germline CDR1 and CDR2: MGHRA and YSYEKL. Trimming stripped 0 bases from V and 7 bases from J, with 19 bases between. CDR3 protein: CASSQDDGGRVGQPQHF. In nucleotides, the CDR3 is TGCGCCAGCAGCCAAGATGATGGGGGCAGGGTAGGGCAGCCCCAGCATTTT.

This clone was seen once. The chain links TRBV29-1 to TRBJ1-1; D perhaps matches TRBD1 (6 bases). CDR3 length equals 13 residues. Per germline, CDR1 SQVTM and CDR2 ANQGSEA. The ends were cut back, 4 bases at V and 0 bases at J, with 9 bases in the middle. CDR3 sequence (DNA): TGCAGCGTTGTAGGACAGATGAACACTGAAGCTTTCTTT. This sequence encodes CSVVGQMNTEAFF.

This clone was counted between two and nine times. The V and J genes are TRBV18 and TRBJ1-2; tentatively, D is TRBD1 (6 bases). The CDR3 sequence is 15 residues long. The germline V and J ends were trimmed by 2 bases and 0 bases, with 10 bases remaining between them. Germline values: CDR1 KGHSH, CDR2 LQKENI. CDR3 loop: CASSPGAGANYGYTF. The CDR3 DNA is TGTGCCAGCTCACCAGGAGCAGGGGCTAACTATGGCTACACCTTC.

The chain carries TRBV10-3 and TRBJ2-3; 8 bases agree with TRBD1. Germline V gene data show CDR1 as ENHRY and CDR2 as SYGVKD. The ends lost 9 bases at V and 0 bases at J; junction bases unmatched: 2. This CDR3 comprises 13 residues. CDR3 nucleotide sequence: TGTGCCATACAGGGGGTGAGCACAGATACGCAGTATTTT. It translates to CAIQGVSTDTQYF.

In this sample, this clone turned up a few times. The J gene is TRBJ2-2, the V gene TRBV7-3, with D perhaps matching TRBD1 (5 bases). CDR1 and CDR2 from the germline V gene are SGHTA and FQGTGA. The CDR3 is 15 residues long. V gave up 1 base and J gave up 7 bases, with 13 bases separating them. CDR3 sequence reads: CASSLRLQENGELFF. The CDR3 nucleotides are TGTGCCAGCAGCTTAAGGTTACAGGAAAACGGGGAGCTGTTTTTT. Looking up the rest from reference TRBV7-3 and TRBJ2-2 gives the full variable domain: GAGVSQTPSNKVTEKGKYVELRCDPISGHTALYWYRQSLGQGPEFLIYFQGTGAADDSGLPNDRFFAVRPEGSVSTLKIQRTERGDSAVYLCASSLRLQENGELFFGEGSRLTVL.